This T cell receptor beta chain originates from a study of blood T cell repertoires in COVID-19. Across the study: The origin of the acute and convalescent COVID-19 samples was the United States, Italy and Spain.

Assay used: immunoSEQ multiplex PCR; TCRdb lists only in-frame clones, some missing. Among 300,000 to 350,000 clones listed, roughly 87% were seen once. The germline V and J ends were trimmed by 11 bases and 4 bases, with 9 bases remaining between them. Germline-derived CDR1 and CDR2 are MRHNA and SNTAGT. There are 11 residues in the CDR3. The V and J genes are TRBV6-4 and TRBJ1-5; D not certain. The sequenced sample consisted of peripheral blood. The sequence was obtained from a man between 18 and 29 years old with active or convalescent COVID-19. CDR3 in DNA: TGTGCCGCACGCGGGAATCAGCCCCAGCATTTT. Residues: CAARGNQPQHF.